A selection of T cell receptor beta chains follows, all from one sample in a study of CXCR3-negative and CXCR3-positive naive CD8 T cells. Reprocessing the 5' RACE reads, TCRdb reports a single entry for every CDR3 protein and omits DNA. The repertoire table contains tens of thousands of distinct CDR3 sequences. The sequenced material came from naive CXCR3- CD8+ T cells from blood. The receptors were gathered from a human donor in good health. Some clones in this sample may be carry-over from other donors' samples. Each CDR3 is given with its conserved first and last residue.

j_gene	v_gene	CDR3aa
TRBJ1-5	TRBV12-3/TRBV12-4	CASSLGGSNQPQHF
TRBJ2-7	TRBV20-1	CSARSFLGGSYEQYF
TRBJ2-7	TRBV12-3/TRBV12-4	CASSLPTDREQYF
TRBJ2-3	TRBV15	CATSADGGPEDTQYF
TRBJ2-5	TRBV7-9	CASSPRTSEETQYF
TRBJ2-1	TRBV28	CASSPGTAQFF
TRBJ2-3	TRBV28	CASSKLAASTDTQYF
TRBJ1-3	TRBV20-1	CSAPDGNSGNTIYF
TRBJ2-2	TRBV10-2	CASSEDPATGELFF
TRBJ1-1	TRBV29-1	CSSSKGAEAFF
TRBJ2-1	TRBV12-3/TRBV12-4	CASSSSELGNEQFF
TRBJ2-7	TRBV9	CASSAGGALSYEQYF
TRBJ1-2	TRBV7-9	CASSWGGGSYGYTF
TRBJ2-7	TRBV6-2/TRBV6-3	CASRGPTGPSYEQYF
TRBJ2-1	TRBV7-9	CASSSPSGNEQFF
TRBJ2-3	TRBV29-1	CSVDSGTSSDTQYF
TRBJ2-5	TRBV19	CASEDSGIGKENQYF
TRBJ2-3	TRBV28	CASSFPPVSRTQYF
TRBJ2-3	TRBV6-2/TRBV6-3	CASRRGVVAGGPVDTQYF
TRBJ2-1	TRBV4-1	CASSQDRDYNNEQFF
TRBJ2-2	TRBV7-9	CASSLSSGLRDTGELFF
TRBJ2-2	TRBV28	CASSFLLGQGGELFF